One and the same sample provided the 3 T cell receptor beta chains below, sequenced in a study of patients and donors after allogeneic stem cell transplantation. From the RT-PCR reads, TCRdb called clonotypes with MiXCR, one entry per CDR3 protein. Of about 230,000 distinct CDR3 sequences in the sample, around an eighth are singletons; the top ten hold roughly 10%. The sequenced sample consisted of blood, either unsorted or a sorted T cell fraction (not recorded which). These receptors were obtained from a human donor who was either an allogeneic HSCT recipient or a stem cell or donor lymphocyte infusion donor (not recorded which). It is not recorded whose cells these are; they may come from a transplant donor.

This clonotype has at least ten counts. The chain employs TRBV27 and TRBJ1-6, with TRBD1 identical over 7 bases. V shed 5 bases and J 7 bases; nucleotides not matched to a gene: 8. The germline gives CDR1 MNHEY, CDR2 SMNVEV (reference sequence). This CDR3 has 15 residues. CDR3 coding DNA: TGTGCCAGCAGTCCCCGACAGGGAGTCAATTCACCCCTCCACTTT. This encodes CASSPRQGVNSPLHF.

This clonotype was seen a few times. This rearrangement joins TRBV24-1 to TRBJ2-1, with TRBD2 identical over 7 bases. CDR3 length equals 17 residues. J lost 0 bases, V lost 1 base, and 5 bases had no gene match. Germline CDR1 KGHDR, CDR2 SFDVKD. CDR3 region: CATSDFEGGSSYNEQFF. CDR3 nucleotides: TGTGCCACCAGTGATTTCGAAGGCGGGAGCTCCTACAATGAGCAGTTCTTC.

The chain carries TRBV4-1 and TRBJ1-5; D is unclear. The germline V gene encodes CDR1 MGHRA and CDR2 YSYEKL. The CDR3 covers 16 residues. Trimming stripped 0 bases from V and 2 bases from J, with 11 bases between. The CDR3 coding sequence is TGCGCCAGCAGCCAAGATCGGGGAGGGCGCAATCAGCCCCAGCATTTT. It translates to CASSQDRGGRNQPQHF.